The 25 T cell receptor beta chains reported below all come from one sample, sequenced in a study of blood T cell repertoires in COVID-19. Profiled with immunoSEQ multiplex PCR; TCRdb holds only in-frame clones, not every one. The table records about 280,000 clones, 85% to 90% of them present only once. The sample comprised peripheral blood. All receptors derive from a human donor in a cohort sampled during active COVID-19.

V usage is TRBV18 and J usage is TRBJ2-7; D may be TRBD2 (5 bases). V lost 4 bases and J lost 2, with 12 bases in between. The CDR3 spans 14 residues. Per germline, CDR1 KGHSH and CDR2 LQKENI. CDR3 in amino acids: CASSLQRLTYEQYF. The CDR3 nucleotides are TGTGCCAGCTCACTGCAGCGGTTAACCTACGAGCAGTACTTC. Full variable domain (outside the CDR3, taken from reference TRBV18 and TRBJ2-7): NAGVMQNPRHLVRRRGQEARLRCSPMKGHSHVYWYRQLPEEGLKFMVYLQKENIIDESGMPKERFSAEFPKEGPSILRIQQVVRGDSAAYFCASSLQRLTYEQYFGPGTRLTVT.

The chain links TRBV2 to TRBJ2-5; a possible D gene is TRBD2 (6 bases). CDR1 and CDR2 (germline): SNHLY, FYNNEI. This CDR3 is 13 amino acids long. The V end was cut by 8 bases, the J end by 3 bases, with 13 bases between. In nucleotides, the CDR3 is TGTGCCAGCTCTTGGTCGGGAGAAGAGACCCAGTACTTC. This codes for CASSWSGEETQYF.

The rearrangement links TRBV28 to TRBJ2-1, with 7 bases fitting TRBD1. Germline loops: CDR1 MDHEN, CDR2 SYDVKM. The J segment lost 9 bases and the V segment lost 8 bases, leaving 4 bases of the junction unmatched. This CDR3 has 11 residues. CDR3 nucleotide sequence: TGTGCCAGCGGGACAGCTCTTGAGCAGTTCTTC. Residues: CASGTALEQFF.

This clone was picked up a small number of times. This chain links TRBV28 with TRBJ1-1; 9 positions match TRBD1. CDR1 MDHEN and CDR2 SYDVKM come from the germline V gene. CDR3 size: 14 residues. The V and J ends lost 8 bases and 2 bases, in that order; junction bases with no gene match: 6. The CDR3 reads CASRPGQGNTEAFF. The CDR3 nucleotides read TGTGCCAGCCGGCCGGGACAGGGTAACACTGAAGCTTTCTTT.

This sequence joins TRBV5-4 and TRBJ2-3; the D gene is possibly TRBD2 (7 bases). Per the germline V gene, CDR1 is SGHNT and CDR2 is YYREEE (reference sequence). V was clipped by 0 bases and J by 3 bases, with 20 bases between them. The CDR3 runs to 18 residues. The CDR3 DNA is TGTGCCAGCAGCTTGGCCAAGGGGGGGCAGGGGAAAACAGATACGCAGTATTTT. This gives the protein CASSLAKGGQGKTDTQYF. Drawing the rest from reference TRBV5-4 and TRBJ2-3, the complete variable domain is ETGVTQSPTHLIKTRGQQVTLRCSSQSGHNTVSWYQQALGQGPQFIFQYYREEENGRGNFPPRFSGLQFPNYSSELNVNALELDDSALYLCASSLAKGGQGKTDTQYFGPGTRLTVL.

The chain joins TRBV18 to TRBJ2-7, with a weak D call TRBD2 (5 bases). V lost 1 base to trimming and J lost 6 bases, with 19 bases between them. The V gene's germline CDR1 is KGHSH and CDR2 LQKENI. The CDR3 extends over 16 amino acids. CDR3 amino acids: CASSPLSLAGRPEQYF. As DNA, the CDR3 is TGTGCCAGCTCACCACTCTCCCTAGCTGGTCGCCCCGAGCAGTACTTC.

Here the CDR3 DNA reads TGTGCCATCAGCCGGAGCTCCTACAATGAGCAGTTCTTC. Translated, it gives CAISRSSYNEQFF. The chain carries TRBV10-3 and TRBJ2-1; no reliable D call. Germline CDR1 reads ENHRY; CDR2 reads SYGVKD. The CDR3 runs to 13 residues. Trimming removed 6 bases from V and 0 bases from J, with 6 bases in between.

The rearrangement uses TRBV11-2 and TRBJ2-7; TRBD2 matches 9 bases. With V trimmed by 3 bases and J by 4 bases, 10 bases remained unmatched. CDR1 SGHAT and CDR2 FQNNGV come from the germline V gene. This CDR3 contains 16 residues. The CDR3 spells CASSFGALAGQYEQYF. For the CDR3, the DNA is TGTGCCAGCAGCTTCGGGGCTCTAGCGGGACAATACGAGCAGTACTTC.

CDR3 in DNA: TGTGCCAGCAGCCCCGGGCTAAGGAGGCGCTACACCTTC. Translated, it gives CASSPGLRRRYTF. J is TRBJ1-2 and V is TRBV7-2, with D unclear. This CDR3 contains 13 residues. V was shortened by 5 bases and J by 9 bases, with 16 bases between the two germline ends. From germline, CDR1 is SGHTA and CDR2 FQGNSA.

Remarks on this clone: The junction differs from germline at one of its ends, possibly a read error. J is TRBJ2-2 and V is TRBV7-7, with TRBD2 identical over 7 bases. The CDR3 spans 16 residues. Germline CDR1 is SSHAT and CDR2 is FNYEAQ (reference sequence). The CDR3 bases are TGTGCTAGCAGCTTAGGAGCGGGATCGAACACCGGGGAGCTGTTTTTT. This encodes CASSLGAGSNTGELFF.

The V call is TRBV28, the J call TRBJ2-3; 9 positions agree with TRBD1. CDR3 length: 14 amino acids. The germline gives CDR1 MDHEN, CDR2 SYDVKM. Trimming took 6 bases from V and 4 from J; bases not matched to a gene: 5. Written as DNA, the CDR3 is TGTGCCAGCAGAACAGGGGGCGCAGCAGATACGCAGTATTTT. This gives the protein CASRTGGAADTQYF.

The V call is TRBV3-1 (or the pseudogene TRBV3-2), the J call TRBJ2-5, with 11 bases fitting TRBD2. V shed 4 bases, J shed 4 bases, and the junction held 2 bases outside the gene matches. Germline CDR1 LGHDT, CDR2 YNNKEL (reference sequence). This CDR3 is 14 amino acids long. CDR3 nucleotides: TGTGCCAGCAGCCTGACTAGCGGGATAGAGACCCAGTACTTC. It yields the protein CASSLTSGIETQYF.

The V call is TRBV6-5, the J call TRBJ1-2; D perhaps matches TRBD1 (6 bases). The CDR3 length is 14 residues. V gave up 5 bases and J gave up 7 bases, with 17 bases separating them. Germline V gene sequence: CDR1 MNHEY, CDR2 SVGAGI. The CDR3 reads CASSQLQGSGGYTF. The CDR3 coding sequence is TGTGCCAGCAGTCAATTACAGGGTTCGGGTGGCTACACCTTC.

This clone was seen a single time. The chain is built from TRBV5-8 and TRBJ2-6, with 8 positions matching TRBD1. Germline CDR1 is SGHTS and CDR2 is YDEGEE. The CDR3 spans 17 residues. V shed 1 base, J shed 4 bases, and the junction held 7 bases outside the gene matches. The CDR3 DNA is TGTGCCAGCAGCTTGTGGGGCAGGGGGCTCGGGGCCAACGTCCTGACTTTC. It codes for CASSLWGRGLGANVLTF.

This clone appeared a single time. The V gene is TRBV11-2, the J gene TRBJ2-4; no clear D gene. Germline loops: CDR1 SGHAT, CDR2 FQNNGV. This CDR3 is 14 amino acids long. The germline V and J ends were trimmed by 8 bases and 1 base, with 12 bases remaining between them. In DNA form, the CDR3 reads TGTGCCAGCGGAACCAGCAGGGCCAAAAACATTCAGTACTTC. This translates into CASGTSRAKNIQYF.

The J gene is TRBJ1-5, the V gene TRBV28; weak D call: TRBD1 (6 bases). The V and J ends lost 8 bases and 5 bases respectively, with 10 bases between them. CDR1 and CDR2 from the germline V gene are MDHEN and SYDVKM. CDR3 length: 12 residues. Here the CDR3 reads CASGSGDQPQHF. DNA for the CDR3: TGTGCCAGCGGGTCAGGGGATCAGCCCCAGCATTTT.

The V and J genes are TRBV2 and TRBJ2-1; D unresolved. Germline loops: CDR1 SNHLY, CDR2 FYNNEI. Trimming took off 2 bases at V and 14 bases at J, with 19 bases between the two ends. The CDR3 is 14 residues long. The CDR3 DNA reads as TGTGCCAGCAGTGAATTTCCCCCCCTTGTCCCGGAGTTCTTC. It yields the protein CASSEFPPLVPEFF.

The rearrangement links TRBV5-5 to TRBJ2-1; 10 bases are a match to TRBD2. Germline CDR1 reads SGHKS; CDR2 reads YYEKEE (reference sequence). V lost 1 base and J lost 6; bases outside the gene matches: 4. The CDR3 length is 15 residues. The CDR3 reads CASSLSSGRPNEQFF. The CDR3 region has the DNA TGTGCCAGCAGCTTGAGTAGCGGGAGGCCCAATGAGCAGTTCTTC.

The V and J genes are TRBV19 and TRBJ2-1; 7 nucleotides align to TRBD1. The CDR3 loop spans 15 amino acids. After removal of 5 bases from V and 4 bases from J, the junction contained 8 bases not matched to a gene. In germline, CDR1 is LNHDA, CDR2 SQIVND (reference sequence). Here the CDR3 reads CASSRLPGQYNEQFF. Written as DNA, the CDR3 is TGTGCCAGTAGTCGTCTCCCGGGACAGTACAATGAGCAGTTCTTC.

The chain recombines TRBV15 with TRBJ2-7; D perhaps matches TRBD2 (5 bases). This CDR3 comprises 12 residues. V lost 1 base to trimming and J lost 5 bases, with 6 bases between them. Germline V lookup: CDR1 LNHNV, CDR2 YYDKDF (reference sequence). DNA for the CDR3: TGTGCCACCAGCAGAGGAGGGAACGAGCAGTACTTC. Translated, it gives CATSRGGNEQYF. Full variable domain (rest looked up from reference TRBV15 and TRBJ2-7): DAMVIQNPRYQVTQFGKPVTLSCSQTLNHNVMYWYQQKSSQAPKLLFHYYDKDFNNEADTPDNFQSRRPNTSFCFLDIRSPGLGDTAMYLCATSRGGNEQYFGPGTRLTVT.

This clone was seen once. J is TRBJ1-1 and V is TRBV5-8; D may be TRBD1 (6 bases). V was trimmed by 4 bases and J by 10 bases, leaving 17 bases between them. The CDR3 extends over 13 amino acids. Germline V gene lookup returns CDR1 SGHTS and CDR2 YDEGEE. The CDR3, as DNA: TGTGCCAGCAGCCTAAACAGGGTTTGGGGAGCTTTCTTT. Translated, it gives CASSLNRVWGAFF.

This clone turned up a few times. This rearrangement joins TRBV12-3 or TRBV12-4 to TRBJ1-1, with a possible D match to TRBD1 (6 bases). Trimming stripped 1 base from V and 6 bases from J, with 6 bases between. The CDR3 runs to 12 residues. CDR3 DNA sequence: TGTGCCAGCAGTTTAGGGACAGCTGAAGCTTTCTTT. The encoded protein is CASSLGTAEAFF.

The chain employs TRBV7-6 and TRBJ2-3, with D maybe TRBD2 (5 bases). The germline V gene encodes CDR1 SGHVS and CDR2 FNYEAQ. The CDR3 loop spans 16 amino acids. V shed 5 bases and J shed 4 bases, with 19 bases lying between them. This chain's CDR3 is CASSLVVAGNPDTQYF. The CDR3 coding sequence is TGTGCCAGCAGCCTCGTCGTGGCGGGTAACCCAGATACGCAGTATTTT.

This clone is a singleton in its sample. The gene calls are TRBV27 and TRBJ1-1; no reliable D call. Germline V CDR1 and CDR2: MNHEY, SMNVEV (reference sequence). V shed 0 bases and J shed 0 bases, with 8 bases lying between them. The CDR3 length is 15 residues. The CDR3 loop reads CASSLSGRVNTEAFF. CDR3 DNA: TGTGCCAGCAGTTTATCGGGGAGGGTGAACACTGAAGCTTTCTTT.

The chain couples TRBV6-6 to TRBJ1-2; a possible D gene is TRBD1 (5 bases). Germline-derived CDR1 and CDR2 are MNHNY and SVGAGI (reference sequence). This CDR3 has 14 amino acids. Trimming left V 5 bases short and J 3 bases short, with 13 bases between. CDR3 residues: CASSATGSDYGYTF. Here the CDR3 DNA reads TGTGCCAGCAGTGCTACAGGAAGCGACTATGGCTACACCTTC.